These 25 T cell receptor beta chains came from one sample sequenced in a study of shared clonotypes between healthy human individuals. Generated by immunoSEQ multiplex PCR, the TCRdb table keeps only in-frame clones and is missing some. Of 2 million to 3 million clones listed, 93% are singletons. The material sequenced was naive CD4+ T cells from PBMCs. This sample's subset: CD45RA+ positively selected. These receptors were collected from a man younger than 30 in good health. Some clones in this sample may be carry-over from other donors' samples.

The rearrangement joins TRBV28 to TRBJ1-6; D unclear. V shed 6 bases and J shed 6 bases, with 18 bases lying between them. The CDR3 extends over 16 amino acids. The germline gives CDR1 MDHEN, CDR2 SYDVKM. DNA of the CDR3: TGTGCCAGCAGAAACACCGGGGTGGCGGGTAATTCACCCCTCCACTTT. Protein product: CASRNTGVAGNSPLHF.

This clone was seen only once. The chain links TRBV11-3 to TRBJ2-3; 12 bases are a match to TRBD2. The junction had 6 bases not matched to a gene; V was cut back by 1 base and J by 4 bases. The CDR3 is 17 residues long. The V gene's germline CDR1 is SGHNT and CDR2 YENEEA. The CDR3: CASSLGTSGVGSDTQYF. The CDR3, as DNA: TGTGCCAGCAGCTTAGGGACTAGCGGGGTCGGGTCAGATACGCAGTATTTT.

CDR3 in DNA: TGTGCCAGCAGTGCCCCGGAGTTCCGGGACACTGAAGCTTTCTTT. This gives the protein CASSAPEFRDTEAFF. The chain uses TRBV6-4 and TRBJ1-1, with D uncertain. Between the trimmed V and J ends, which lost 4 bases and 3 bases, there was a span of 15 bases. The CDR3 covers 15 residues. Germline lookup yields CDR1 MRHNA and CDR2 SNTAGT.

This clone was picked up one time. The chain links TRBV6-5 to TRBJ2-5, with D possibly TRBD2 on 5 matching bases. Per germline, CDR1 MNHEY and CDR2 SVGAGI. V dropped 4 bases and J dropped 7 bases, with 22 bases sitting between them. This CDR3 spans 16 amino acids. CDR3 sequence reads: CASSSLLGNFVGTQYF. CDR3 nucleotide sequence: TGTGCCAGCAGTTCTCTACTCGGGAACTTCGTGGGGACCCAGTACTTC.

The gene calls are TRBV5-6 and TRBJ2-3; 10 bases are a match to TRBD2. With 7 bases clipped from V and 1 base from J, the junction kept 0 bases outside the gene matches. CDR1 and CDR2 from the germline V gene are SGHDT and YYEEEE. The CDR3 consists of 13 residues. The CDR3 DNA reads as TGTGCCAGCGGGACTAGCGGCACAGATACGCAGTATTTT. Translation: CASGTSGTDTQYF.

The CDR3 DNA reads TGTGCCAGCAGCCAAGAATTCAGGGGGTTTTTTCAGCCCCAGCATTTT. Encoded protein: CASSQEFRGFFQPQHF. The V gene is TRBV4-2, the J gene TRBJ1-5; 7 bases line up with TRBD1. Germline V gene data show CDR1 as LGHNA and CDR2 as YNFKEQ. The CDR3 runs 16 residues. Trimming at V came to 0 bases and at J to 6 bases, leaving 8 bases not matched to a gene.

This chain links TRBV4-1 with TRBJ2-5; D gene unclear. The CDR3 contains 14 residues. Germline V gene sequence: CDR1 MGHRA, CDR2 YSYEKL. Trimming left V 2 bases short and J 5 bases short, with 12 bases between. CDR3 sequence (DNA): TGCGCCAGCAGCCAATTTGGGTTTCGGGAGACCCAGTACTTC. This translates into CASSQFGFRETQYF.

This rearrangement joins TRBV21-1 to TRBJ1-1. TRBV21-1 is annotated as a pseudogene. This CDR3 has 19 residues. In DNA, the CDR3 is TGTGCCAGCAGCAAAGCCCCGGGTCCGACGGAGCGTCCGAACACTGAAGCTTTCTTT. The encoded protein is CASSKAPGPTERPNTEAFF.

The chain joins TRBV27 to TRBJ1-1; D uncertain. Trimming took 1 base from V and 3 from J, leaving 15 bases between them. Germline CDR1 and CDR2: MNHEY and SMNVEV (reference sequence). The CDR3 is 16 residues long. CDR3 residues: CASSLLGRSSYTEAFF. The CDR3 DNA sequence: TGTGCCAGCAGTTTATTAGGTAGGTCGTCGTACACTGAAGCTTTCTTT.

The V gene is TRBV9, the J gene TRBJ2-4; 7 positions agree with TRBD2. The CDR3 is 15 amino acids. V lost 3 bases and J lost 3; bases outside the gene matches: 6. The germline CDR1 and CDR2 sequences are SGDLS and YYNGEE. CDR3 in amino acids: CASSGLGRDKNIQYF. CDR3 nucleotides: TGTGCCAGCAGCGGCCTGGGGAGGGACAAAAACATTCAGTACTTC.

The CDR3 sequence is CSAQTSGTYEQYF. The CDR3, as DNA: TGCAGCGCGCAAACTAGCGGGACCTACGAGCAGTACTTC. The rearrangement links TRBV29-1 to TRBJ2-7; TRBD2 aligns across 10 bases. Germline CDR1 and CDR2: SQVTM and ANQGSEA. This CDR3 spans 13 amino acids. V was pared by 7 bases and J by 2 bases, with 5 bases of the junction left unmatched.

This sequence joins TRBV19 and TRBJ2-2; no clear D gene. With 2 bases removed from V and 7 bases from J, the gap between germline ends came to 8 bases. The CDR3 has 13 amino acids. Germline V CDR1 and CDR2: LNHDA, SQIVND (reference sequence). This CDR3 reads CASSIIAGGELFF. The CDR3 DNA is TGTGCCAGTAGTATAATAGCAGGCGGGGAGCTGTTTTTT. Variable domain in full (rest from reference TRBV19 and TRBJ2-2): DGGITQSPKYLFRKEGQNVTLSCEQNLNHDAMYWYRQDPGQGLRLIYYSQIVNDFQKGDIAEGYSVSREKKESFPLTVTSAQKNPTAFYLCASSIIAGGELFFGEGSRLTVL.

The chain recombines TRBV28 with TRBJ1-6; 8 bases line up with TRBD1. The CDR3 is 16 amino acids. J was trimmed by 4 bases and V by 5 bases; bases with no gene match: 7. Germline V gene lookup returns CDR1 MDHEN and CDR2 SYDVKM. The CDR3 DNA sequence: TGTGCCAGCAGTCTCCCCCAGGGGGCTTATAATTCACCCCTCCACTTT. Its protein is CASSLPQGAYNSPLHF. The variable domain in full, completed from reference TRBV28 and TRBJ1-6, reads DVKVTQSSRYLVKRTGEKVFLECVQDMDHENMFWYRQDPGLGLRLIYFSYDVKMKEKGDIPEGYSVSREKKERFSLILESASTNQTSMYLCASSLPQGAYNSPLHFGNGTRLTVT.

Note on this clone: The sample contains more than one DNA sequence encoding this CDR3. This chain links TRBV5-1 with TRBJ2-1; 11 nucleotides line up with TRBD1. Germline CDR1 SGHRS, CDR2 YFSETQ. V lost 4 bases and J lost 4; bases outside the gene matches: 4. There are 15 residues in the CDR3. CDR3 in DNA: TGCGCCAGCAGCGCCGGGACAGGGGGTTACAATGAGCAGTTCTTC. Its translation is CASSAGTGGYNEQFF. Variable domain in full (rest from reference TRBV5-1 and TRBJ2-1): KAGVTQTPRYLIKTRGQQVTLSCSPISGHRSVSWYQQTPGQGLQFLFEYFSETQRNKGNFPGRFSGRQFSNSRSEMNVSTLELGDSALYLCASSAGTGGYNEQFFGPGTRLTVL.

V and J are TRBV27 and TRBJ2-1, with D perhaps matching TRBD1 (5 bases). Per germline, CDR1 MNHEY and CDR2 SMNVEV (reference sequence). The CDR3 has 13 residues. V lost 1 base to trimming and J lost 6 bases, with 7 bases between them. The CDR3 is CASSLWGSNEQFF. Here the CDR3 DNA reads TGTGCCAGCAGTTTATGGGGCTCCAATGAGCAGTTCTTC.

V gene TRBV7-6 combines with J gene TRBJ2-1; 10 bases agree with TRBD2. This CDR3 contains 15 residues. The V and J ends lost 8 bases and 4 bases, in that order; junction bases with no gene match: 8. Germline V gene sequence: CDR1 SGHVS, CDR2 FNYEAQ. This CDR3 reads CASRPSGSKYNEQFF. The CDR3 DNA sequence: TGTGCCAGCCGCCCTAGCGGGAGTAAGTACAATGAGCAGTTCTTC.

The count of this clone is one. The J gene is TRBJ2-5, the V gene TRBV6-4, with D tentatively TRBD1 (6 bases). Germline V gene data show CDR1 as MRHNA and CDR2 as SNTAGT. The V end lost 4 bases, the J end lost 1 base, and 10 bases lay between the germline ends. This CDR3 is 14 amino acids long. CDR3: CASSGTDSQETQYF. Written as DNA, the CDR3 is TGTGCCAGCAGTGGGACAGACTCCCAAGAGACCCAGTACTTC.

The chain couples TRBV18 to TRBJ2-1; D may be TRBD2 (5 bases). The CDR3 loop spans 15 amino acids. Germline loops: CDR1 KGHSH, CDR2 LQKENI. The V end lost 3 bases, the J end lost 0 bases, and 9 bases lay between the germline ends. The CDR3 bases are TGTGCCAGCTCACCGCAAGAGGGCTCCTACAATGAGCAGTTCTTC. It yields the protein CASSPQEGSYNEQFF.

As regards this clone: A read error may produce the germline difference seen at one junction end. The J gene is TRBJ2-7, the V gene TRBV7-2; TRBD2 agrees at 10 bases. The germline V gene encodes CDR1 SGHTA and CDR2 FQGNSA. This CDR3 region has 14 residues. The CDR3 DNA sequence: TGTGCCAGCAGCTTAGGGACTAGCGGATATCGGGGGGACTTC. Amino acids: CASSLGTSGYRGDF.

The chain links TRBV28 to TRBJ1-2; no clear D. Germline lookup yields CDR1 MDHEN and CDR2 SYDVKM. The CDR3 runs 12 residues. V gave up 6 bases and J gave up 8 bases, with 13 bases separating them. The CDR3 spells CASSLKPAGYTF. In DNA, the CDR3 is TGTGCCAGCAGCCTCAAACCCGCAGGCTACACCTTC.

With regard to this clone: Other nucleotide sequences in the sample specify the same CDR3. The chain carries TRBV28 and TRBJ2-7; D uncertain. V was trimmed by 3 bases and J by 2 bases, leaving 11 bases between them. Germline assignment: CDR1 MDHEN and CDR2 SYDVKM. CDR3 length equals 14 residues. CDR3 sequence (DNA): TGTGCCAGCAGTTTGCTAGGCCCTACCTACGAGCAGTACTTC. Translation gives CASSLLGPTYEQYF.

The chain carries TRBV5-1 and TRBJ2-3; no reliable D call. Germline V gene sequence: CDR1 SGHRS, CDR2 YFSETQ. Deletions cut 2 bases from V and 0 bases from J, with 10 bases between. The CDR3 has 15 residues. The CDR3 DNA follows: TGCGCCAGCAGCTTTGGCGGTTCTAGCACAGATACGCAGTATTTT. Translating it yields CASSFGGSSTDTQYF.

The chain joins TRBV29-1 to TRBJ2-3; no clear D gene. The ends were cut back, 0 bases at V and 2 bases at J, with 15 bases in the middle. Germline CDR1 and CDR2: SQVTM and ANQGSEA. This CDR3 spans 16 amino acids. The CDR3 DNA sequence: TGCAGCGTTGAAGATCGGACGCACTTCGTCACAGATACGCAGTATTTT. Translation: CSVEDRTHFVTDTQYF.

V is TRBV25-1 and J is TRBJ1-2; TRBD1 aligns across 10 bases. V gave up 2 bases and J gave up 1 base; unmatched junction bases: 7. The germline CDR1 and CDR2 sequences are MGHDK and SYGVNS. The CDR3 is 17 amino acids. The CDR3 protein is CASSEVTGGRYNYGYTF. The CDR3 DNA reads TGTGCCAGCAGTGAAGTGACAGGGGGCCGGTATAACTATGGCTACACCTTC.

The chain employs TRBV7-9 and TRBJ1-1; TRBD1 agrees at 7 bases. The length of the CDR3 is 14 residues. CDR1 and CDR2 (germline): SEHNR, FQNEAQ (reference sequence). V lost 3 bases and J lost 0; bases outside the gene matches: 1. The CDR3 coding sequence is TGTGCCAGCAGCTTTCAGGGGGTGAACACTGAAGCTTTCTTT. Its translation: CASSFQGVNTEAFF.